This T cell receptor (beta chain) was recorded in a study of T cell responses to AZD1222 COVID-19 vaccine. About the study: Recipients boosted at about 4 weeks or about 12 weeks are pooled.

Clones were read by immunoSEQ multiplex PCR, and TCRdb kept only the in-frame ones, dropping some. Of 150,000 to 200,000 clones in the sample, approximately 91% were seen once. Germline V CDR1 and CDR2: SGHRS, YFSETQ. CDR3 length equals 14 residues. Trimming removed 4 bases at V and 5 bases at J, with 15 bases between. This sequence joins TRBV5-1 and TRBJ1-1, with a possible D match to TRBD1 (5 bases). Sequences were derived from peripheral blood, sampled on day 0 of AZD1222 vaccination. The receptor's source is an adult in good health. DNA of the CDR3: TGCGCCAGCAGCGGGGGGTTAGGGCAGACTGAAGCTTTCTTT. Translated, it gives CASSGGLGQTEAFF.